This TCR beta chain was obtained from a study of graft-versus-host responses after intestinal transplantation. Study-level results: Present in recipient marrow, GvH clones included some that appeared first in ileum or blood. Researchers found peak circulating GvH clone levels linked to early post-transplant HvG declines.

On this clone: As yet, its antigen is unknown.

Here immunoSEQ multiplex PCR was the method, and the copy in TCRdb shows in-frame clones only, minus some. The sample shows some 130,000 clones, approximately 95% of them seen only once. Germline V gene sequence: CDR1 SGHRS, CDR2 YFSETQ. V was clipped by 2 bases and J by 6 bases, with 14 bases between them. The CDR3 runs to 15 residues. The clonotype was recovered from a human donor who received an intestinal transplant. V usage is TRBV5-1 and J usage is TRBJ2-2, with D possibly matching TRBD1 (5 bases). The sample here was unstimulated CD4+ T cells sorted from spleen or lymph node cells, taken before intestinal transplant. DNA for the CDR3: TGCGCCAGCAGCTTCCCAGGGTCAGAGCCCGGGGAGCTGTTTTTT. Its protein is CASSFPGSEPGELFF.